A selection of T cell receptor beta chains follows, all from one sample in a study of technical replicates of blood from a few donors. Sequencing used immunoSEQ multiplex PCR; TCRdb keeps in-frame clones, though not all of them. This table has around 71,000 clones, roughly 90% appearing once. The sequencing input was T cells isolated from PBMCs. These receptor sequences come from a human donor in good health. The CDR3 runs from the conserved cysteine through the conserved F or W. A D gene is named only where the DNA matches it firmly.

TRBV6-5	TRBJ1-1	TRBD1	14	CASSPGTGNTEAFF	TGTGCCAGCAGTCCTGGGACAGGGAACACTGAAGCTTTCTTT
TRBV5-1	TRBJ2-7	.	14	CASSLGQPLYEQYF	TGCGCCAGCAGCTTGGGACAGCCCCTGTACGAGCAGTACTTC
TRBV27	TRBJ2-1	TRBD2	16	CASSLSLLAGWNEQFF	TGTGCCAGCAGTTTAAGTCTTCTAGCGGGATGGAATGAGCAGTTCTTC
TRBV7-2	TRBJ2-7	TRBD1	14	CASSNNDRGGEQYF	TGTGCCAGCAGCAACAATGACAGGGGGGGCGAGCAGTACTTC
TRBV11-2	TRBJ2-1	.	15	CASSLDIVASGRQFF	TGTGCCAGCAGCTTAGACATAGTAGCGTCGGGTCGGCAGTTCTTC
TRBV4-2	TRBJ2-7	TRBD1	15	CASSQGTGITYEQYF	TGTGCCAGCAGCCAGGGGACAGGGATAACCTACGAGCAGTACTTC
TRBV7-2	TRBJ2-7	TRBD2	14	CASSSLAGALEQYF	TGTGCCAGCAGCTCACTAGCGGGAGCTCTCGAGCAGTACTTC
TRBV5-4	TRBJ1-1	TRBD1	14	CASSRKTGLVEAFF	TGTGCCAGCAGCCGGAAGACAGGGCTGGTTGAAGCTTTCTTT
TRBV30	TRBJ1-2	.	11	CAWTGGGGYTF	TGTGCCTGGACCGGGGGGGGAGGCTACACCTTC
TRBV7-3	TRBJ2-7	TRBD2	14	CASSLSAGGAEQYF	TGTGCCAGCAGCTTGTCAGCGGGAGGGGCCGAGCAGTACTTC
TRBV9	TRBJ2-1	TRBD1	16	CASSVLGGQAYNEQFF	TGTGCCAGCAGCGTGCTGGGCGGACAGGCGTACAATGAGCAGTTCTTC